A selection of T cell receptor beta chains follows, all from one sample in a study of blood T cells in healthy people across ages. TCRdb called the 5' RACE reads again in MiXCR, with one record for every CDR3 protein. The sample shows 800,000 or so distinct CDR3 sequences, 46% of them seen only once. Specimen: blood. These receptors were collected from a man older than 75 in good health. CDR3s leave out the opening cysteine and the closing phenylalanine or tryptophan.

cdr3_aa	v_call	j_call
ASITSGVSSYNEQF	TRBV6-4	TRBJ2-1
ASSSEAGGRGYI	TRBV7-2	TRBJ1-2
SVLRPGQGPTDTQY	TRBV29-1	TRBJ2-3
SVTGLGTGELF	TRBV29-1	TRBJ2-2
AGSQLGQYEQY	TRBV7-8	TRBJ2-7
SASPGTGGNEQY	TRBV20-1	TRBJ2-5
ASEVAGSYEQY	TRBV6-1	TRBJ2-7
ASGGGGYNEQF	TRBV2	TRBJ2-1
ASSRVRGVQETQY	TRBV12-3/TRBV12-4	TRBJ2-5
ASSLSQGVYGYT	TRBV28	TRBJ1-2
ASSPSYGSGTYEQY	TRBV6-5	TRBJ2-7
AWARTNEKLF	TRBV30	TRBJ1-4
SADRLAGAPENEQF	TRBV20-1	TRBJ2-1
ASSLAYGGSSYEQY	TRBV7-6	TRBJ2-7
ASSLSGVSLETQY	TRBV7-3	TRBJ2-5
SARKRLAKGNEQF	TRBV20-1	TRBJ2-1
ASSRASTTTQY	TRBV6-2/TRBV6-3	TRBJ2-5
ASSSDGGELF	TRBV2	TRBJ2-2
ASGQGGREKLF	TRBV3-1	TRBJ1-4
ASSPGQGVLYEQY	TRBV7-9	TRBJ2-7
ATGDQTGSYNEQF	TRBV24-1	TRBJ2-1
ASREGLNLNEQY	TRBV28	TRBJ2-7
SAVAIGTQY	TRBV29-1	TRBJ2-5
ASRRTGVQTNSGNTIY	TRBV7-2	TRBJ1-3
ASSGELGSYEQY	TRBV5-5	TRBJ2-7
ASTKRDWNNEQY	TRBV12-3/TRBV12-4	TRBJ2-5
ASTSPQERQETQY	TRBV7-2	TRBJ2-5
SAMVTGSASDNEQF	TRBV20-1	TRBJ2-1
ASSVQTSGSYKQY	TRBV6-1	TRBJ2-4
ASSLGGMNIGELF	TRBV12-3/TRBV12-4	TRBJ2-2
ASSLVDGGNGEQY	TRBV7-9	-
ASRVDGTGGGEAF	TRBV2	TRBJ1-1
ASSTQLGTDTQY	TRBV7-2	TRBJ2-3
SATSNTGIGETQY	TRBV20-1	-
ASSLDYTRRGINYGYT	TRBV5-1	TRBJ1-2
ASTGRDGELF	TRBV28	TRBJ2-2
ASSSPGGNEQF	TRBV7-9	TRBJ2-1
ASSQEGRYNEQF	TRBV14	TRBJ2-1
ASSEGSGRAGVNEQF	TRBV9	TRBJ2-1
ASHPRAGANVLT	TRBV28	TRBJ2-6
ASSLDRVQTQY	TRBV7-8	TRBJ2-5
ASSPFSTQTYEQY	TRBV5-1	TRBJ2-7
ASSRSTGSYEQY	TRBV4-3	TRBJ2-7
SARDRWRQGRETQY	TRBV20-1	-
TSSSQGLSGANVLT	TRBV7-2	TRBJ2-6
ASSTRAGEETQY	TRBV9	TRBJ2-5
ASSVRAGNGANVLT	TRBV9	TRBJ2-6
SVETGAYNEQF	TRBV29-1	TRBJ2-1
ASSLQGARTEAF	TRBV7-2	TRBJ1-1
AWSVRLSYEQY	TRBV30	TRBJ2-7
ASGREGFNYGYT	TRBV6-5	TRBJ1-2
ASSLATGGRETQY	TRBV7-9	TRBJ2-5
ASSSQRALPNEQF	TRBV7-3	TRBJ2-1
ASSQDSGITEAF	TRBV4-3	TRBJ1-1
ASSGGEGNTEAF	TRBV7-9	TRBJ1-1
ASSHTVALNEQF	TRBV4-3	TRBJ2-1
ASSLSRGASSYEQY	TRBV4-2	TRBJ2-7
AISGAGEQF	TRBV10-3	TRBJ2-1
ASSIMPTLTEAF	TRBV7-2	TRBJ1-1
ARQGINEKLF	TRBV2	TRBJ1-4